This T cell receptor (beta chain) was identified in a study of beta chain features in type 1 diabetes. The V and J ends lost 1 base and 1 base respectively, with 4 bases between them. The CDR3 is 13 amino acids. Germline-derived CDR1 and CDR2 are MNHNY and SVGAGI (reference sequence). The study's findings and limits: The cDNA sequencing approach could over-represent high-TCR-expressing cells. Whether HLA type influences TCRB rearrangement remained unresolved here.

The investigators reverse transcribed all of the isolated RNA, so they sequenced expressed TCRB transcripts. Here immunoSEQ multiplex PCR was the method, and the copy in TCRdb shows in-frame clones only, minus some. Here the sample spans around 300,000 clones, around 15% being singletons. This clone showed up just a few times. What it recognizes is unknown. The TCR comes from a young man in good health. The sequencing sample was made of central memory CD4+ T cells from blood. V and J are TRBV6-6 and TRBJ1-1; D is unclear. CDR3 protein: CASSYWANTEAFF. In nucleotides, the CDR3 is TGTGCCAGCAGTTACTGGGCGAACACTGAAGCTTTCTTT.